The clone carrying this T cell receptor (beta chain) was found many times. Bulk TCR library preparation followed previously described methods with listed TCR primers. TCRdb processed the PCR reads anew with MiXCR; each CDR3 protein has one entry. The sample holds some 680,000 distinct CDR3 sequences, about 25% seen once. This record belongs to a study of molecular identifiers for immune sequencing clone quantification. Study-wide background: The replicates split RNA from about 19,000 or 110,000 naive CD8 cells five ways and sequenced four.

Deletions cut 5 bases from V and 8 bases from J, with 18 bases between. Per the germline V gene, CDR1 is LGHNT and CDR2 is FRNRAP. The CDR3 has 15 residues. This clonotype was sampled from a human donor in good health. Some libraries in this study had Jurkat cell RNA spiked in. Sequencing input: naive CD8+ T cells from blood, with Jurkat cell RNA spiked in. Subset reported: FACS-sorted CD8+CD4-CCR7+CD45RA+ naive T cells. The V and J genes are TRBV12-5 and TRBJ1-4, with D maybe TRBD1 (6 bases). This chain's CDR3 is CASGLWGRRLEKLFF. DNA for the CDR3: TGTGCTAGTGGTCTCTGGGGGCGCCGGCTCGAAAAACTGTTTTTT.